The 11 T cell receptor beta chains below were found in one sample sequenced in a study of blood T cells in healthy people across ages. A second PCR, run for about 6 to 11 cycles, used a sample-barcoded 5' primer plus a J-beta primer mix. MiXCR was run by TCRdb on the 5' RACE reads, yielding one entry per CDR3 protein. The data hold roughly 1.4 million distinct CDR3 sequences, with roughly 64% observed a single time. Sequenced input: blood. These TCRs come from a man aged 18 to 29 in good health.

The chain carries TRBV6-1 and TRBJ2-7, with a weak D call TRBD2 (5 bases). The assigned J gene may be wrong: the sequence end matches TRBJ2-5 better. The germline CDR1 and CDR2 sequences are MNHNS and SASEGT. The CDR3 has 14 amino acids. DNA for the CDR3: TGTGCCAGCAGTGCCCGAGGGTCCGAAGGGACCCAGTACTTC. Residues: CASSARGSEGTQYF.

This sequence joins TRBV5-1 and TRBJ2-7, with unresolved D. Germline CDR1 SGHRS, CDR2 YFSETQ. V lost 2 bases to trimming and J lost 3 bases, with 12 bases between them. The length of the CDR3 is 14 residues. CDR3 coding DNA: TGCGCCAGCAGCTTTGGGCTAGTAGGCTACGAGCAGTACTTC. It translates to CASSFGLVGYEQYF.

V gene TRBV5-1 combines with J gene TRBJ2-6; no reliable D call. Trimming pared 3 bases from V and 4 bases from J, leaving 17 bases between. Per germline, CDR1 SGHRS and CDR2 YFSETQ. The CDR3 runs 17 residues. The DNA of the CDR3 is TGCGCCAGCAGCTCGAAACCTGTCGGGTCCGGGGCCAACGTCCTGACTTTC. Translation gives CASSSKPVGSGANVLTF.

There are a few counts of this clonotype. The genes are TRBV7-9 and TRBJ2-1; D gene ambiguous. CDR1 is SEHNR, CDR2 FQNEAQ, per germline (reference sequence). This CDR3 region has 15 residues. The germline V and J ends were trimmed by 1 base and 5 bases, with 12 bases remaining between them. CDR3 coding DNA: TGTGCCAGCAGCTTAGAATACCGGGCAGACAATGAGCAGTTCTTC. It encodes CASSLEYRADNEQFF.

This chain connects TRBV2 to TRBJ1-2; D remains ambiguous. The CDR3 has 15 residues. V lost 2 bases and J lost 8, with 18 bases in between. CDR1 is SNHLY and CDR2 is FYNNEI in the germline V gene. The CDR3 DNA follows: TGTGCCAGCAGTGAAATAGGTGGGCAGCTGGCCGGCTACACCTTC. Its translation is CASSEIGGQLAGYTF.

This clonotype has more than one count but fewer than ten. The CDR3: CSARDRGSSYNSPLHF. The CDR3 DNA reads TGCAGTGCTAGAGATCGAGGCAGCTCCTATAATTCACCCCTCCACTTT. The V and J genes are TRBV20-1 and TRBJ1-6; D is undetermined. The CDR3 is 16 amino acids. Germline V CDR1 and CDR2: DFQATT, SNEGSKA (reference sequence). Trimming shortened V by 0 bases and J by 0 bases, and 9 bases separated the two germline ends.

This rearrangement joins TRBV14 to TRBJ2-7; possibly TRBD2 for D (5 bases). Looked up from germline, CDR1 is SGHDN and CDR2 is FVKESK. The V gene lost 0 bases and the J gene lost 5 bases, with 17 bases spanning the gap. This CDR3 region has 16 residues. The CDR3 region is CASSQEGRGHVDEQYF. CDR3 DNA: TGTGCCAGCAGCCAAGAAGGCCGGGGTCATGTGGACGAGCAGTACTTC.

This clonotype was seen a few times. CDR3 protein: CASNSGFLAKNIQYF. CDR3 nucleotide sequence: TGTGCCAGCAATAGCGGGTTTCTAGCCAAAAACATTCAGTACTTC. The gene calls are TRBV5-6 and TRBJ2-4, with 7 bases lining up with TRBD2. Germline V gives CDR1 SGHDT, CDR2 YYEEEE. The CDR3 has 15 residues. The trim removed 6 bases at V and 0 bases at J, leaving 6 bases unmatched. Combining the CDR3 with reference TRBV5-6 and TRBJ2-4 gives the whole variable domain DAGVTQSPTHLIKTRGQQVTLRCSPKSGHDTVSWYQQALGQGPQFIFQYYEEEERQRGNFPDRFSGHQFPNYSSELNVNALLLGDSALYLCASNSGFLAKNIQYFGAGTRLSVL.

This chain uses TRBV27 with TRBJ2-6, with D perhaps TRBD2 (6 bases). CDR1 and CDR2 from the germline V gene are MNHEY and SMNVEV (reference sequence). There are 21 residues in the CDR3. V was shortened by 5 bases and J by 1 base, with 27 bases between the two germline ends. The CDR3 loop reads CASSPPIRAGTFRSGANVLTF. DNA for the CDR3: TGTGCCAGCAGTCCCCCTATCAGAGCGGGTACATTTAGGTCTGGGGCCAACGTCCTGACTTTC. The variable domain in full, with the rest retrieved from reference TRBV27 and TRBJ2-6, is EAQVTQNPRYLITVTGKKLTVTCSQNMNHEYMSWYRQDPGLGLRQIYYSMNVEVTDKGDVPEGYKVSRKEKRNFPLILESPSPNQTSLYFCASSPPIRAGTFRSGANVLTFGAGSRLTVL.

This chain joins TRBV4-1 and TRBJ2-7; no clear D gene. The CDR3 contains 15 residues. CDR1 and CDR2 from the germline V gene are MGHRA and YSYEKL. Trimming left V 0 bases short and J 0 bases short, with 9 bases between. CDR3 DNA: TGCGCCAGCAGCCAAGAAGAGGCCGTCTCCTACGAGCAGTACTTC. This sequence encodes CASSQEEAVSYEQYF.

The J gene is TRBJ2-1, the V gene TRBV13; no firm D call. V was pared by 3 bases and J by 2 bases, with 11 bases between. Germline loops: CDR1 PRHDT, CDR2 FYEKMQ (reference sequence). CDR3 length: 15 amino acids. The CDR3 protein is CASSLVSWTYNEQFF. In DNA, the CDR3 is TGTGCCAGCAGCTTGGTGTCATGGACCTACAATGAGCAGTTCTTC.